Below, 20 T cell receptor beta chains from the same sample are listed, as sequenced in a study of post-analysis software for immune sequencing data. Whole-study findings and limits: A few TRBV segments occurring more often in patients than controls included TRBV5-6, TRBV5-1 and TRBV20-1.

Antigen specificity for these receptors is unknown. Carried by the TCR beta cDNA libraries were unique molecular identifiers. TCRdb re-called the PCR reads through MiXCR, storing one row per CDR3 protein. The sample lists about 540,000 distinct CDR3 sequences, about a third occurring once. Sequencing used blood. The receptor set was obtained from a girl aged 2 to 17 with multiple sclerosis.

The rearrangement uses TRBV5-1 and TRBJ1-2, with D tentatively TRBD1 (6 bases). CDR1 and CDR2 (germline): SGHRS, YFSETQ. The V end was cut by 4 bases, the J end by 8 bases, with 30 bases between. The CDR3 spans 18 residues. The CDR3 loop is CASSRTADYRAGSEGYTF. CDR3 nucleotide sequence: TGCGCCAGCAGCAGGACAGCGGACTACAGGGCTGGCTCGGAGGGCTACACCTTC.

In this sample, this clonotype turned up a few times. The chain couples TRBV7-3 to TRBJ1-2; TRBD1 is a possible D gene (6 bases). Germline assignment: CDR1 SGHTA and CDR2 FQGTGA. The CDR3 length is 13 residues. The germline V and J ends were trimmed by 5 bases and 8 bases, with 15 bases remaining between them. CDR3 DNA sequence: TGTGCCAGCAGCCTGGGACACCTAGGAGGCTACACCTTC. The encoded protein is CASSLGHLGGYTF.

This clonotype has just a few counts. The CDR3 reads CASSPAQTGKTDTQYF. The CDR3 coding sequence is TGTGCCAGCTCACCAGCCCAAACAGGGAAGACAGATACGCAGTATTTT. The rearrangement joins TRBV18 to TRBJ2-3, with D maybe TRBD1 (6 bases). There are 16 residues in the CDR3. V gave up 2 bases and J gave up 3 bases, with 15 bases separating them. CDR1 is KGHSH, CDR2 LQKENI, per germline.

This clonotype has only a few counts. V usage is TRBV4-1 and J usage is TRBJ2-5, with D unresolved. This CDR3 is 15 amino acids long. V was clipped by 0 bases and J by 7 bases, with 15 bases between them. Per germline, CDR1 MGHRA and CDR2 YSYEKL. CDR3 amino acids: CASSQDKTAPRTQYF. The CDR3 DNA is TGCGCCAGCAGCCAAGATAAGACGGCCCCAAGGACCCAGTACTTC.

This clonotype was observed a few times. The chain joins TRBV12-3 or TRBV12-4 to TRBJ1-5, with D perhaps matching TRBD1 (6 bases). This CDR3 region has 14 residues. The ends were cut back, 5 bases at V and 1 base at J, with 9 bases in the middle. CDR3 DNA sequence: TGTGCCAGCAGTATCGACAGGAGCAATCAGCCCCAGCATTTT. This sequence encodes CASSIDRSNQPQHF.

This clonotype was detected only a few times. V is TRBV28 and J is TRBJ2-5; weak D call: TRBD1 (5 bases). The J call is uncertain, as TRBJ2-7 better fits the DNA end. This CDR3 spans 17 amino acids. Germline CDR1 reads MDHEN; CDR2 reads SYDVKM. The CDR3 loop reads CASSLRPSRTQPYEQYF. CDR3 DNA: TGTGCCAGCAGTTTAAGGCCCAGCCGGACACAGCCATACGAGCAGTACTTC.

This clonotype was seen a handful of times. The chain has TRBV10-3 and TRBJ1-1, with TRBD1 as a possible D gene (6 bases). CDR3 length equals 14 residues. In germline, CDR1 is ENHRY, CDR2 SYGVKD. V was shortened by 9 bases and J by 4 bases, with 18 bases between the two germline ends. This chain's CDR3 is CAMARDTRGTEAFF. CDR3 nucleotide sequence: TGTGCCATGGCCCGGGACACAAGAGGCACTGAAGCTTTCTTT.

This clonotype appeared many times. One end of the junction does not line up with germline, which may come from a read error. The chain links TRBV5-1 to TRBJ2-1; tentative D call: TRBD1 (6 bases). CDR1 is SGHRS, CDR2 YFSETQ, per germline. This CDR3 contains 14 residues. The DNA of the CDR3 is TGTGCCAGCAGCTTAGACAGGTCCTACAATGAGCAGTTCTTC. It specifies CASSLDRSYNEQFF.

About this clonotype: A much larger clone is a single base away; this may be a read error. A read error is likely, as this CDR3 ends without the conserved phenylalanine or tryptophan. The rearrangement links TRBV7-9 to TRBJ2-7; unclear D gene. With 2 bases removed from V and 3 bases from J, the gap between germline ends came to 2 bases. The V gene's germline CDR1 is SEHNR and CDR2 FQNEAQ (reference sequence). The CDR3 contains 11 residues. The CDR3 DNA reads as TGTGCCAGCAGCTTACTCTACGAGCAGTACTGC. It specifies CASSLLYEQYC.

The V call is TRBV3-1, the J call TRBJ2-6; D is perhaps TRBD2 (5 bases). Trimming removed 4 bases from V and 4 bases from J, with 17 bases in between. This CDR3 is built from 17 residues. From germline, CDR1 is LGHDT and CDR2 YNNKEL (reference sequence). CDR3 in amino acids: CASSLAGWGSGANVLTF. The CDR3 bases are TGTGCCAGCAGCCTGGCGGGTTGGGGATCCGGGGCCAACGTCCTGACTTTC.

This clonotype came up a few times. The rearrangement joins TRBV20-1 to TRBJ2-1; the D is unclear. Germline V gene sequence: CDR1 DFQATT, CDR2 SNEGSKA (reference sequence). Trimming stripped 0 bases from V and 5 bases from J, with 17 bases between. The CDR3 is made up of 16 amino acids. CDR3 loop: CSARDKDTYRHNEQFF. The DNA of the CDR3 is TGCAGTGCTAGAGATAAAGACACCTATAGACACAATGAGCAGTTCTTC.

The CDR3 spells CASSLVQGSNQPQHF. CDR3 coding DNA: TGTGCCAGCAGTTTAGTCCAGGGAAGCAATCAGCCCCAGCATTTT. J is TRBJ1-5 and V is TRBV12-3 or TRBV12-4, with a weak D call TRBD1 (5 bases). CDR3 size: 15 residues. With 1 base removed from V and 1 base from J, the gap between germline ends came to 8 bases.

This chain links TRBV3-1 with TRBJ2-3; D is undetermined. From germline, CDR1 is LGHDT and CDR2 YNNKEL (reference sequence). V lost 1 base and J 4 bases, leaving 6 bases between the germline ends. This CDR3 is 13 amino acids long. DNA of the CDR3: TGTGCCAGCAGCCAAGTACGTGCAGATACGCAGTATTTT. Its protein product is CASSQVRADTQYF.

The rearrangement uses TRBV10-3 and TRBJ2-5; 9 bases align to TRBD1. The J call may be wrong; the DNA end is better matched by TRBJ2-4. There are 13 residues in the CDR3. Germline V CDR1 and CDR2: ENHRY, SYGVKD. DNA for the CDR3: TGTGCCATCAGTAACGGACAGGGGAACATTCAGTACTTC. Protein sequence: CAISNGQGNIQYF.

The sample holds a few counts of this clonotype. The chain carries TRBV29-1 and TRBJ2-2, with D tentatively TRBD1 (6 bases). Trimming shortened V by 4 bases and J by 0 bases, and 15 bases separated the two germline ends. Germline lookup yields CDR1 SQVTM and CDR2 ANQGSEA. This CDR3 spans 16 amino acids. This chain's CDR3 is CSVGETGNSNTGELFF. In DNA, the CDR3 is TGCAGCGTTGGGGAAACAGGGAATTCGAACACCGGGGAGCTGTTTTTT.

The rearrangement links TRBV7-3 to TRBJ2-1; no reliable D call. V lost 3 bases, J lost 5 bases, and 8 bases lay in between. Germline CDR1 is SGHTA and CDR2 is FQGTGA. This CDR3 has 13 residues. The CDR3 DNA is TGTGCCAGCAGCTTGACTTCAGACAATGAGCAGTTCTTC. Its translation: CASSLTSDNEQFF.

This clonotype was counted between two and nine times. The rearrangement links TRBV7-9 to TRBJ1-1; 12 nucleotides agree with TRBD1. Germline CDR1 is SEHNR and CDR2 is FQNEAQ (reference sequence). With V trimmed by 3 bases and J by 3 bases, 8 bases remained unmatched. This CDR3 has 17 amino acids. CDR3 coding DNA: TGTGCCAGCAGCTTTCCCGGGACAGGGGGCAGAGACACTGAAGCTTTCTTT. Amino acids: CASSFPGTGGRDTEAFF. Full variable domain (rest looked up from reference TRBV7-9 and TRBJ1-1): DTGVSQNPRHKITKRGQNVTFRCDPISEHNRLYWYRQTLGQGPEFLTYFQNEAQLEKSRLLSDRFSAERPKGSFSTLEIQRTEQGDSAMYLCASSFPGTGGRDTEAFFGQGTRLTVV.

The genes are TRBV7-9 and TRBJ2-7, with D uncertain. The J call is uncertain, as TRBJ2-4 better fits the DNA end. CDR1 is SEHNR, CDR2 FQNEAQ, per germline (reference sequence). CDR3 length: 15 residues. The CDR3: CASTANGLAKNIQYF. CDR3 sequence (DNA): TGTGCCAGCACCGCCAACGGCTTAGCCAAAAACATTCAGTACTTC.

This clonotype was observed a handful of times. The CDR3 DNA reads as TGTGCCAGCCGACCCCGGGACGGACTCTACAATGAGCAGTTCTTC. This codes for CASRPRDGLYNEQFF. V is TRBV11-1 and J is TRBJ2-1; D possibly uses TRBD1 or TRBD2 (5 bases each). V was clipped by 8 bases and J by 3 bases, with 17 bases between them. The germline CDR1 and CDR2 sequences are SGHAT and FQDESV (reference sequence). The CDR3 has 15 amino acids.

The chain carries TRBV10-3 and TRBJ2-1; D possibly matches TRBD1 or TRBD2 (5 bases each). The germline V gene has CDR1 ENHRY and CDR2 SYGVKD. CDR3 length equals 14 residues. V was pared by 3 bases and J by 6 bases, with 12 bases between. The CDR3 reads CAISERGVSNEQFF. Written as DNA, the CDR3 is TGTGCCATCAGTGAACGAGGGGTTAGCAATGAGCAGTTCTTC.